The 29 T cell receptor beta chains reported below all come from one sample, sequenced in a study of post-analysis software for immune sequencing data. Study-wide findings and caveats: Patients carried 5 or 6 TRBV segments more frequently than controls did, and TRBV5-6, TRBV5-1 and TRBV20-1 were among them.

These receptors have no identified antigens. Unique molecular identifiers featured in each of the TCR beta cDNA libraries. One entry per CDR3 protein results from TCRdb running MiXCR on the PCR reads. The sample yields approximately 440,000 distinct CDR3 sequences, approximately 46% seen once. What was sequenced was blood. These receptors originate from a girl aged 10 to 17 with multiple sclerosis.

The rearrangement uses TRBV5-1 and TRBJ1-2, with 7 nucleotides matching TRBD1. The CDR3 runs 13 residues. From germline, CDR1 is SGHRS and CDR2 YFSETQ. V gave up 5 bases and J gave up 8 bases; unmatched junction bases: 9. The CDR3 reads CASSPDRVRGYTF. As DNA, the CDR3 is TGCGCCAGCAGTCCCGACAGGGTCCGAGGCTACACCTTC. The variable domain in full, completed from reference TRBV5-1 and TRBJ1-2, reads KAGVTQTPRYLIKTRGQQVTLSCSPISGHRSVSWYQQTPGQGLQFLFEYFSETQRNKGNFPGRFSGRQFSNSRSEMNVSTLELGDSALYLCASSPDRVRGYTFGSGTRLTVV.

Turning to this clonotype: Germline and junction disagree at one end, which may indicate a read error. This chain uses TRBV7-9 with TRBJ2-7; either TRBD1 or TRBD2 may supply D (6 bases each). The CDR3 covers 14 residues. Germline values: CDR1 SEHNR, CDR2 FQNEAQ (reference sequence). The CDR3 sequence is CASSLGGTLYEQYF. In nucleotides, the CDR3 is TGTGCCAGCAGTTTAGGGGGGACCCTATACGAGCAGTACTTC.

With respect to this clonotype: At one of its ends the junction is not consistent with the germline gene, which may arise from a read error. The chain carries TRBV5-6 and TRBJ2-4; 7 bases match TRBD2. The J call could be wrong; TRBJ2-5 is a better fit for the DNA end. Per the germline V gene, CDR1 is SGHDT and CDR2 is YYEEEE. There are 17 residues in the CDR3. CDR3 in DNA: TGTACCAGCAGCAGCGAGGGAGGGGCTTGGGAAATACAGACCCAGTACTTC. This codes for CTSSSEGGAWEIQTQYF.

DNA of the CDR3: TGCGCCAGCAGCCAAGCAGGGGGCAGGGGTCAGCCCCAGCATTTT. This encodes CASSQAGGRGQPQHF. The genes are TRBV4-1 and TRBJ1-5, with 8 bases aligning to TRBD1. Trimming at V came to 1 base and at J to 6 bases, leaving 5 bases not matched to a gene. Germline CDR1 is MGHRA and CDR2 is YSYEKL. This CDR3 spans 15 amino acids.

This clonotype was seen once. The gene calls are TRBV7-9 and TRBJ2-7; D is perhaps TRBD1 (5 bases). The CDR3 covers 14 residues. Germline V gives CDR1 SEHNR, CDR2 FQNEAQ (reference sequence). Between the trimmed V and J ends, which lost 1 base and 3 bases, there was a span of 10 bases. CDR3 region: CASSLGATDYEQYF. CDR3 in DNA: TGTGCCAGCAGCTTAGGCGCGACAGACTACGAGCAGTACTTC.

CDR3 protein: CSARTRMGAGGRETQYF. The CDR3 bases are TGCAGTGCTAGAACTAGAATGGGGGCGGGAGGGAGAGAGACCCAGTACTTC. J is TRBJ2-5 and V is TRBV20-1; 9 bases align to TRBD2. The V and J ends lost 2 bases and 4 bases, in that order; junction bases with no gene match: 14. The CDR3 extends over 17 amino acids. Germline V CDR1 and CDR2: DFQATT, SNEGSKA (reference sequence).

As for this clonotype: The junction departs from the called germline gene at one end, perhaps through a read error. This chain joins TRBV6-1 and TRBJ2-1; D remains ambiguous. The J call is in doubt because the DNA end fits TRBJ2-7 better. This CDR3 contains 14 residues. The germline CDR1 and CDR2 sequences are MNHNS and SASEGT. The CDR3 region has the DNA TGTACCAGCCCCAGCAGTAGCTCCTACAATGAGCAGTACTTC. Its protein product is CTSPSSSSYNEQYF.

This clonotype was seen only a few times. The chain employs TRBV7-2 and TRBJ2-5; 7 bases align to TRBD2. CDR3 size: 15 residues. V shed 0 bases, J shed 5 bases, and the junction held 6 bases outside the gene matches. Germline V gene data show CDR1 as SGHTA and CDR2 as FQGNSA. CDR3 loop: CASSLAKGGRETQYF. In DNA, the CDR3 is TGTGCCAGCAGCTTAGCAAAGGGAGGGCGGGAGACCCAGTACTTC.

The CDR3 coding sequence is TGTGCCAGCAGCGGTCAGGGGGAGATCTCCTACGAGCAGTACTTC. Its protein product is CASSGQGEISYEQYF. The chain has TRBV7-3 and TRBJ2-7; 7 bases are shared with TRBD1. The germline V gene encodes CDR1 SGHTA and CDR2 FQGTGA. This CDR3 region has 15 residues. With 5 bases clipped from V and 0 bases from J, the junction kept 7 bases outside the gene matches.

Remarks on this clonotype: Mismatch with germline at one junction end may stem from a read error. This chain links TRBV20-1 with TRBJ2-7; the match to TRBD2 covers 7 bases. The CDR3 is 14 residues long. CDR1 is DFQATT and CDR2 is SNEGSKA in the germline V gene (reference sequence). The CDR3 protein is CSVRDPAGTYEQYF. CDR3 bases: TGCAGTGTTAGAGATCCAGCGGGGACTTACGAGCAGTACTTC.

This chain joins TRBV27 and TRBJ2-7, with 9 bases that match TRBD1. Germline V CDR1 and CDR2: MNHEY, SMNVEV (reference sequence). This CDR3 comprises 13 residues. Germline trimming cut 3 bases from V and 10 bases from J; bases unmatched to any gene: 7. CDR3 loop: CASSFGTGFRQYF. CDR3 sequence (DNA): TGTGCCAGCAGTTTTGGGACAGGGTTCCGTCAGTACTTC.

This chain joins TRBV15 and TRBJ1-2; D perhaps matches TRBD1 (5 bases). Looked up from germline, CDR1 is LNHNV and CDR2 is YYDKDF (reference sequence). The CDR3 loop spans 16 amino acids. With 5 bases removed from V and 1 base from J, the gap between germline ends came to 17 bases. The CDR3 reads CATSGARGTVNYGYTF. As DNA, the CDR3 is TGTGCCACCAGCGGGGCTCGGGGGACTGTTAACTATGGCTACACCTTC. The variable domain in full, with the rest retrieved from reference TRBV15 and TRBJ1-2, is DAMVIQNPRYQVTQFGKPVTLSCSQTLNHNVMYWYQQKSSQAPKLLFHYYDKDFNNEADTPDNFQSRRPNTSFCFLDIRSPGLGDTAMYLCATSGARGTVNYGYTFGSGTRLTVV.

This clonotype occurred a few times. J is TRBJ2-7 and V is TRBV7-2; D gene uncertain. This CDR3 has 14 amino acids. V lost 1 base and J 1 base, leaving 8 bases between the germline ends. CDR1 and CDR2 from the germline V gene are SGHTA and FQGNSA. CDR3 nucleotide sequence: TGTGCCAGCAGCTTAGGTTACTGGTCCTACGAGCAGTACTTC. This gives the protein CASSLGYWSYEQYF.

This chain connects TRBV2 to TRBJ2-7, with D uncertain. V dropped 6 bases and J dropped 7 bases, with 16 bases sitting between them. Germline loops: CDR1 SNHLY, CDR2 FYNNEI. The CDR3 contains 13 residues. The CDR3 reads CASSGRTTMEQYF. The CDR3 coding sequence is TGTGCCAGCAGCGGACGGACCACCATGGAGCAGTACTTC.

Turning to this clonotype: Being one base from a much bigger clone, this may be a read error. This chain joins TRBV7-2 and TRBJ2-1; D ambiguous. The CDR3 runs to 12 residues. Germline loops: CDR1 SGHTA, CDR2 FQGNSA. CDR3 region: CAGSLMDNEQFF. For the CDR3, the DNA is TGTGCCGGCAGCTTAATGGACAATGAGCAGTTCTTC. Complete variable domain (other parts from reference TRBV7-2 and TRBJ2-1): GAGVSQSPSNKVTEKGKDVELRCDPISGHTALYWYRQSLGQGLEFLIYFQGNSAPDKSGLPSDRFSAERTGGSVSTLTIQRTQQEDSAVYLCAGSLMDNEQFFGPGTRLTVL.

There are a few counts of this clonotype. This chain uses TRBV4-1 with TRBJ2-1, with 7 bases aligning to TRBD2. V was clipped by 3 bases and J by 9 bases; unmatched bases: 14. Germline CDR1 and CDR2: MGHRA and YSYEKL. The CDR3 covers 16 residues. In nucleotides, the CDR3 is TGCGCCAGCAGCCAGAGGGGCGGGACTAAAGGTGCTGAGCAGTTCTTC. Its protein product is CASSQRGGTKGAEQFF.

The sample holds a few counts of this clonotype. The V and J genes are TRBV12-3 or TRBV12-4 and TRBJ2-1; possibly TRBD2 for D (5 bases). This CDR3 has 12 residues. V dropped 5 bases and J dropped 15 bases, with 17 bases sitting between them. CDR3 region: CASSPSGRVLFF. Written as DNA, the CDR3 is TGTGCCAGCAGTCCAAGCGGCCGAGTACTGTTCTTC.

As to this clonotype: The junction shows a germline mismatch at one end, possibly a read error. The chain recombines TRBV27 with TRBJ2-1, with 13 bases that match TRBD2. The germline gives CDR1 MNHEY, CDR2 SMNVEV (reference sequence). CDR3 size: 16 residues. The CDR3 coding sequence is TGTGCCAGCAGTGAACTAGCGGGAGGGCCCTACGATGAGCAGTTCTTC. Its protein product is CASSELAGGPYDEQFF.

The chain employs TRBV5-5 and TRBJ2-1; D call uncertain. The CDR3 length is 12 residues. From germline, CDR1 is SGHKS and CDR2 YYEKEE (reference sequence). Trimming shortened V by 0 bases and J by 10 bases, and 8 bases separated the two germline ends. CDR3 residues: CASSLESIEQFF. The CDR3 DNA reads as TGTGCCAGCAGCTTGGAGTCTATCGAGCAGTTCTTC.

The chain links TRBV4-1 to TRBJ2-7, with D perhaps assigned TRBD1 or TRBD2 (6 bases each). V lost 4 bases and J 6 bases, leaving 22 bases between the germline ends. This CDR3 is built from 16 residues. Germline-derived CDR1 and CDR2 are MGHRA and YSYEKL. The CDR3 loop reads CASSRQDLIGGGEQYF. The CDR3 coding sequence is TGCGCCAGCAGCCGCCAAGATCTAATCGGGGGCGGCGAGCAGTACTTC.

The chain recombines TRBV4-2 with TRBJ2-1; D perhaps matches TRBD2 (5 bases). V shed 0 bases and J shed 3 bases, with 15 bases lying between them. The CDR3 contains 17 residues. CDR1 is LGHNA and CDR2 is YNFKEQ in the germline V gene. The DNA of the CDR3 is TGTGCCAGCAGCCAAGAAAGGGTCGGAGGAGGCTACAATGAGCAGTTCTTC. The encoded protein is CASSQERVGGGYNEQFF.

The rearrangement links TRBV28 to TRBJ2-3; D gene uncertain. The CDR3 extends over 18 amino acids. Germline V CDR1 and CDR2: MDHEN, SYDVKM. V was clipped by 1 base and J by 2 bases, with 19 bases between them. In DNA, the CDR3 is TGTGCCAGCAGTTTATTCACAAGGCTCTCCGATGACACAGATACGCAGTATTTT. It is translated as CASSLFTRLSDDTDTQYF.

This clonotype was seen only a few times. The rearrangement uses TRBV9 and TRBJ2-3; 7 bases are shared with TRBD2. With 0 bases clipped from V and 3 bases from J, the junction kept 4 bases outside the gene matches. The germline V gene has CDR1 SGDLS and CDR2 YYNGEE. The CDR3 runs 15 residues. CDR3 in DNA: TGTGCCAGCAGCGTAGTGGGGGAGGGGACAGATACGCAGTATTTT. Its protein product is CASSVVGEGTDTQYF.

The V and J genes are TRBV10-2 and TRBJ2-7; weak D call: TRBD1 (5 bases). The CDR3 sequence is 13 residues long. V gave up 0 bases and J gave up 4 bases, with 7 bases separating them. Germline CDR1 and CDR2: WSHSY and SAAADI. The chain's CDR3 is CASSESTEYEQYF. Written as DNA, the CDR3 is TGCGCCAGCAGTGAGTCGACAGAGTACGAGCAGTACTTC.

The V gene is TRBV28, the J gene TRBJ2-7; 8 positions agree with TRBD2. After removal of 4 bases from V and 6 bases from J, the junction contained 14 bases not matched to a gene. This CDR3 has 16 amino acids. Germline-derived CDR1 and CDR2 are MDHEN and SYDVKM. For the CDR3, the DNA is TGTGCCAGCAGTTCCCGAGAGCGGGAGTTTCTGACCGAGCAGTACTTC. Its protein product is CASSSREREFLTEQYF.

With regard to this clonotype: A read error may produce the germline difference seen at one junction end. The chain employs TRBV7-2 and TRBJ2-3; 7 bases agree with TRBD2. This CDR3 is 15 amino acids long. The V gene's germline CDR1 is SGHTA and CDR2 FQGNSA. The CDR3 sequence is CVSSLVGGSPDTQYF. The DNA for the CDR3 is TGTGTCAGCAGCTTAGTGGGCGGGAGCCCAGATACGCAGTATTTT. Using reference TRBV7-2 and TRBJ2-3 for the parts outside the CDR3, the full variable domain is GAGVSQSPSNKVTEKGKDVELRCDPISGHTALYWYRQSLGQGLEFLIYFQGNSAPDKSGLPSDRFSAERTGGSVSTLTIQRTQQEDSAVYLCVSSLVGGSPDTQYFGPGTRLTVL.

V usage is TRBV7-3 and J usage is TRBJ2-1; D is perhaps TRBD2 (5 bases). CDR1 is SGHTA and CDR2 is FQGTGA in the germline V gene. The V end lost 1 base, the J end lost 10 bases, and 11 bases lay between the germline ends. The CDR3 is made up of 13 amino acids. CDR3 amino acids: CASSLSPREEQFF. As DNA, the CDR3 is TGTGCCAGCAGCTTAAGCCCGAGGGAGGAGCAGTTCTTC.

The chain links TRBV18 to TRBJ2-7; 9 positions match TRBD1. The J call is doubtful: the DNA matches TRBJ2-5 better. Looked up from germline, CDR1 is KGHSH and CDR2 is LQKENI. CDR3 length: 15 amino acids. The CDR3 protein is CASSRDGTGIETQYF. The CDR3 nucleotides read TGTGCCAGCTCACGGGACGGGACAGGGATAGAGACCCAGTACTTC.

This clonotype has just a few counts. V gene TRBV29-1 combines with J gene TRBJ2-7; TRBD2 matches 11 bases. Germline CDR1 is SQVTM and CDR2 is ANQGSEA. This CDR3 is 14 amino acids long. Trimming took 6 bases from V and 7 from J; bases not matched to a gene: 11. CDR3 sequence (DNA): TGCAGCGTCAAAATAGCGGGAGGGCCTGATGAGCAGTACTTC. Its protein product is CSVKIAGGPDEQYF.